This T cell receptor (beta chain) was sequenced in a study of blood T cells in healthy people across ages. Using a J-beta primer mix together with a sample-barcoded 5' primer, a second PCR was run for roughly 7 to 12 cycles. Every cDNA was tagged by a template-switch adaptor with 12 random nucleotides. A minimum of 2.5 million CDR3-containing paired-end reads was obtained for each sample. TCRdb processed the 5' RACE reads anew with MiXCR; each CDR3 protein has one entry. The sample carries roughly 2 million distinct CDR3 sequences, about 50% recorded once. Notes on the study in general: Across the age range, TCR beta diversity per million T cells fell in a roughly linear way.

There are a few counts of this clonotype. Its antigen is unidentified. The sequencing sample was made of blood. This sequence originates from a woman in her forties in good health.

This chain's CDR3 is CASSVLSGGTDTQYF. In nucleotides, the CDR3 is TGTGCCAGCAGCGTACTTAGCGGTGGTACAGATACGCAGTATTTT. The chain has TRBV9 and TRBJ2-3; D possibly corresponds to TRBD2 (6 bases). CDR3 length: 15 amino acids. V lost 1 base to trimming and J lost 3 bases, with 12 bases between them. Germline V gene lookup returns CDR1 SGDLS and CDR2 YYNGEE.